This T cell receptor beta chain was found in a study of blood T cell repertoires in COVID-19. CDR3 length: 12 residues. Looked up from germline, CDR1 is SGHNT and CDR2 is YYREEE (reference sequence). V lost 0 bases and J lost 10, with 8 bases in between. Profiled with immunoSEQ multiplex PCR; TCRdb holds only in-frame clones, not every one. Among 400,000 to 500,000 clones listed, 88% were seen once. Remarks on this clone: The same CDR3 can be traced to other DNA sequences in this sample.

Sequenced sample: PBMCs or T cells enriched from blood (not recorded which). The source is a middle-aged woman who had recovered from COVID-19. The V gene is TRBV5-4, the J gene TRBJ2-1; D gene ambiguous. DNA for the CDR3: TGTGCCAGCAGCTTGGGATTCCGGGAGCAGTTCTTC. Translated, it gives CASSLGFREQFF.